The 12 T cell receptor beta chains listed next were all sequenced from one sample in a study of T cells in Graves' hyperthyroidism and ophthalmopathy. RNA transcripts served as the template for amplifying TCR beta CDR3 regions. TCR CDR3 regions were first amplified by RT-PCR with HTBI primers. TCRdb reanalysed the multiplex PCR reads using MiXCR and keeps one entry per CDR3 protein. The repertoire holds about half a million distinct CDR3 sequences, with 15% to 20% as singletons. Sequencing input: blood. Receptor source: a woman in her 30s with Graves' ophthalmopathy.

V and J are TRBV3-1 and TRBJ2-1, with D hard to call. The V gene lost 1 base and the J gene lost 2 bases, with 15 bases spanning the gap. The CDR3 is 17 residues long. Germline CDR1 reads LGHDT; CDR2 reads YNNKEL (reference sequence). CDR3 loop: CASSQVKSRRTYNEQFF. The CDR3 DNA follows: TGTGCCAGCAGCCAAGTGAAAAGCAGGAGAACCTACAATGAGCAGTTCTTC.

V usage is TRBV27 and J usage is TRBJ2-7, with 11 bases that match TRBD2. The CDR3 is 18 amino acids. V shed 6 bases, J shed 0 bases, and the junction held 13 bases outside the gene matches. Per germline, CDR1 MNHEY and CDR2 SMNVEV (reference sequence). The CDR3 spells CASSHQPGLAELSYEQYF. In DNA, the CDR3 is TGTGCCAGCAGCCACCAACCGGGACTAGCGGAACTCTCCTACGAGCAGTACTTC.

As to this clonotype: Mismatch with germline at one junction end may stem from a read error. The genes are TRBV4-1 and TRBJ2-2; D may be TRBD1 or TRBD2 (5 bases each). The CDR3 spans 17 residues. CDR1 is MGHRA, CDR2 YSYEKL, per germline. The chain's CDR3 is CASSRGYRTKNTGEPFF. The DNA for the CDR3 is TGCGCCAGCAGCCGCGGCTACAGGACGAAGAACACCGGGGAGCCGTTTTTT.

Ten or more counts support this clonotype. The V gene is TRBV2, the J gene TRBJ2-3; D uncertain. V was pared by 2 bases and J by 6 bases, with 9 bases between. CDR1 is SNHLY, CDR2 FYNNEI, per germline. This CDR3 is 13 amino acids long. The CDR3 nucleotides read TGTGCCAGCAGTGAATCCTCCCTCGATACGCAGTATTTT. Translated, it gives CASSESSLDTQYF.

This clonotype was observed a few times. The chain combines TRBV3-1 with TRBJ2-7; 8 bases match TRBD2. The CDR3 consists of 17 residues. Germline CDR1 reads LGHDT; CDR2 reads YNNKEL (reference sequence). The J segment lost 0 bases and the V segment lost 3 bases, leaving 10 bases of the junction unmatched. CDR3 bases: TGTGCCAGCAGCCATAGCGTGACTAGCGTCAGCTCCTACGAGCAGTACTTC. It specifies CASSHSVTSVSSYEQYF.

The chain links TRBV10-3 to TRBJ2-7; 8 bases agree with TRBD1. CDR1 is ENHRY and CDR2 is SYGVKD in the germline V gene. The CDR3 is 13 residues long. The V gene end was trimmed by 4 bases and the J gene end by 5 bases; junction bases not matched to a gene: 4. CDR3 region: CAISGTGSHEQYF. The CDR3 DNA sequence: TGTGCCATCAGTGGGACAGGGTCCCACGAGCAGTACTTC.

This clonotype appeared many times. V gene TRBV11-3 combines with J gene TRBJ1-4; no clear D. The CDR3 runs 16 residues. V shed 3 bases and J shed 1 base, with 12 bases lying between them. Germline assignment: CDR1 SGHNT and CDR2 YENEEA. The CDR3 coding sequence is TGTGCCAGCAGCTTCCCAGCCATAAAAACTAATGAAAAACTGTTTTTT. Amino acid sequence: CASSFPAIKTNEKLFF.

CDR3 amino acids: CSVELGEAYNEQFF. In DNA, the CDR3 is TGCAGCGTTGAACTGGGGGAAGCCTACAATGAGCAGTTCTTC. The J gene is TRBJ2-1, the V gene TRBV29-1; D may be TRBD1 or TRBD2 (5 bases each). The CDR3 totals 14 residues. Germline-derived CDR1 and CDR2 are SQVTM and ANQGSEA. V gave up 2 bases and J gave up 2 bases, with 10 bases separating them.

This clonotype was seen more than once but under ten times. The chain has TRBV7-9 and TRBJ2-2; a possible D gene is TRBD1 (6 bases). Per the germline V gene, CDR1 is SEHNR and CDR2 is FQNEAQ (reference sequence). Trimming removed 5 bases at V and 4 bases at J, with 20 bases between. CDR3 size: 17 residues. The CDR3 spells CASSQGTIPLITGELFF. CDR3 nucleotides: TGTGCCAGCAGCCAAGGGACAATCCCCCTCATCACCGGGGAGCTGTTTTTT.

This clonotype was observed a handful of times. The chain recombines TRBV28 with TRBJ1-4; D is unresolved. Looked up from germline, CDR1 is MDHEN and CDR2 is SYDVKM. The CDR3 length is 14 residues. Between the trimmed V and J ends, which lost 6 bases and 7 bases, there was a span of 15 bases. In nucleotides, the CDR3 is TGTGCCAGCAGACTTACTAGACGGGGTGAAAAACTGTTTTTT. It specifies CASRLTRRGEKLFF.

This clonotype appeared a few times. This chain links TRBV6-1 with TRBJ1-1; D is unresolved. The germline V gene encodes CDR1 MNHNS and CDR2 SASEGT. The CDR3 has 15 amino acids. V was trimmed by 5 bases and J by 2 bases, leaving 15 bases between them. The CDR3 DNA follows: TGTGCCAGCAGTCATTCACCTCGGTCTAACACTGAAGCTTTCTTT. This sequence encodes CASSHSPRSNTEAFF.

Turning to this clonotype: A much larger clone sits a single nucleotide away, making a read error possible. The rearrangement links TRBV28 to TRBJ2-7, with unresolved D. CDR1 is MDHEN and CDR2 is SYDVKM in the germline V gene. V was trimmed by 5 bases and J by 6 bases, leaving 17 bases between them. This CDR3 is built from 14 residues. The CDR3 spells CASSGWVPFGEQYF. The CDR3 nucleotides read TGTGCCAGCAGTGGATGGGTCCCCTTCGGCGAGCAGTACTTC.